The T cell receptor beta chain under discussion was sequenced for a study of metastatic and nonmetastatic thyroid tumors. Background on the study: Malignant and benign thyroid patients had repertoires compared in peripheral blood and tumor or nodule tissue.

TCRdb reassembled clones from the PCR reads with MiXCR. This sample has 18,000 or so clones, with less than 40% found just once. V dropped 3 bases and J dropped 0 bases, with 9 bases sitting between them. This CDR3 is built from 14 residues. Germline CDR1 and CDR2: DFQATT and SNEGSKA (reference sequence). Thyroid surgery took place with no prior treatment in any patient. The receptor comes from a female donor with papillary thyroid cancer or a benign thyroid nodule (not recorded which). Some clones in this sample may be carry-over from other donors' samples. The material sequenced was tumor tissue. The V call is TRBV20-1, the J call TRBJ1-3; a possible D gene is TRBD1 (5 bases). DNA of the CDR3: TGCAGTGCTAGTGATGACAGCTCTGGAAACACCATATATTTT. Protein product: CSASDDSSGNTIYF.